This T cell receptor beta chain was obtained from a study of beta chain features in type 1 diabetes. Study-wide points: Since sequencing was performed on cDNA, cells with high TCR expression could be over-represented.

CD4+ naive, central memory, regulatory and stem cell-like memory cells were sorted via CD45RO/CCR7/CD25/CD127/CD95/CD27. On this clone: Its antigen is still unknown.

Investigators reverse transcribed all isolated RNA, so they sequenced expressed TCRB transcripts. Clones were read by immunoSEQ multiplex PCR, and TCRdb kept only the in-frame ones, dropping some. The sample lists fewer than 900,000 clones, 17% occurring once. V shed 5 bases and J 0 bases; nucleotides not matched to a gene: 6. Germline lookup yields CDR1 SGHTA and CDR2 FQGNSA. The CDR3 totals 16 residues. This receptor was obtained from a woman aged 18-29 years in good health. The chain has TRBV7-2 and TRBJ2-1, with 8 nucleotides matching TRBD2. The sample consisted of naive CD4+ T cells from blood. In DNA form, the CDR3 reads TGTGCCAGCAGCGCCACTAGCGGCAGCTCCTACAATGAGCAGTTCTTC. Translated: CASSATSGSSYNEQFF.